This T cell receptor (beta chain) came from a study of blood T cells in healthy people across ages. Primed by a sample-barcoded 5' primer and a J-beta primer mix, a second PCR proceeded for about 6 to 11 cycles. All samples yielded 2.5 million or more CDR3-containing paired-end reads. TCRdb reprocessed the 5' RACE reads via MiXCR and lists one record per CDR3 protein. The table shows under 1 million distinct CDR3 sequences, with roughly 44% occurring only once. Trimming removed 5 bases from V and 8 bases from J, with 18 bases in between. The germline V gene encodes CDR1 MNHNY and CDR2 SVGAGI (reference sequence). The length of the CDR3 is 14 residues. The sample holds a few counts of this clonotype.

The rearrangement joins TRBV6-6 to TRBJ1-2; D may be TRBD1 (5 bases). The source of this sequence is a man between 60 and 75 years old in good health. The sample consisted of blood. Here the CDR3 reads CASSRSGGVEGYTF. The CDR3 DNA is TGTGCCAGCAGTAGATCGGGGGGGGTGGAAGGCTACACCTTC.